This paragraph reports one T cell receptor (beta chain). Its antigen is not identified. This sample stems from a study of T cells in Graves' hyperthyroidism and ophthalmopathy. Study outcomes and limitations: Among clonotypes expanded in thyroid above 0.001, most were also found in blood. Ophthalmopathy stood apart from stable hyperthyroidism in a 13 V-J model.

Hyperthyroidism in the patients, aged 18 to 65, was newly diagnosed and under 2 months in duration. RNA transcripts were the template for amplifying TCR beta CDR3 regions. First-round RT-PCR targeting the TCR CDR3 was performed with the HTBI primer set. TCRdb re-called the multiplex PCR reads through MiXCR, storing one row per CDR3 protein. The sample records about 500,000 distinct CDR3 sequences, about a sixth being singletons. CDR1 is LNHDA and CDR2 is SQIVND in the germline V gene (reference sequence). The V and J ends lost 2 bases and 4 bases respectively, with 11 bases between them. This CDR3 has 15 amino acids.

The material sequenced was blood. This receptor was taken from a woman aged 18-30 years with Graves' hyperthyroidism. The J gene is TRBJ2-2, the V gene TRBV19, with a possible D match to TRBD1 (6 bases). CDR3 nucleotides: TGTGCCAGTAGTATAAGCAGGGGTGGCACCGGGGAGCTGTTTTTT. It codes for CASSISRGGTGELFF.